The 6 T cell receptor beta chains in this list originate from one sample, sequenced in a study of T cells in Graves' hyperthyroidism and ophthalmopathy. Regions amplified from RNA transcripts were the TCR beta CDR3 regions. The TCR CDR3 was amplified in a first-round RT-PCR using the HTBI primer set. TCRdb called the multiplex PCR reads again in MiXCR, with one record for every CDR3 protein. The sample includes a few hundred thousand distinct CDR3 sequences, roughly 50% of them seen just once. The specimen sequenced was peripheral blood or thyroid tissue (not recorded which). These receptors came from a woman between 18 and 29 years old with Graves' hyperthyroidism.

Ten or more counts support this clonotype. The CDR3 loop reads CSVALTGPTEAFF. CDR3 in DNA: TGCAGCGTTGCCTTGACAGGTCCCACTGAAGCTTTCTTT. The chain combines TRBV29-1 with TRBJ1-1; perhaps TRBD1 as D (6 bases). Germline CDR1 is SQVTM and CDR2 is ANQGSEA. CDR3 size: 13 residues. The V gene lost 4 bases and the J gene lost 4 bases, with 13 bases spanning the gap. Drawing the rest from reference TRBV29-1 and TRBJ1-1, the complete variable domain is SAVISQKPSRDICQRGTSLTIQCQVDSQVTMMFWYRQQPGQSLTLIATANQGSEATYESGFVIDKFPISRPNLTFSTLTVSNMSPEDSSIYLCSVALTGPTEAFFGQGTRLTVV.

V usage is TRBV30 and J usage is TRBJ1-1; tentatively, D is TRBD1 (6 bases). The V gene lost 5 bases and the J gene lost 5 bases, with 15 bases spanning the gap. The CDR3 loop spans 13 amino acids. Germline CDR1 reads GTSNPN; CDR2 reads SVGIG (reference sequence). CDR3 nucleotide sequence: TGTGCCTGGGTGGGACATTCCCAGACTGAAGCTTTCTTT. Encoded protein: CAWVGHSQTEAFF.

The J gene is TRBJ2-2, the V gene TRBV7-3; 14 bases are shared with TRBD2. With 4 bases clipped from V and 7 bases from J, the junction kept 8 bases outside the gene matches. The CDR3 extends over 17 amino acids. The germline V gene encodes CDR1 SGHTA and CDR2 FQGTGA. The CDR3: CASSYRGLAGVNGELFF. The CDR3, as DNA: TGTGCCAGCAGCTATCGGGGACTAGCGGGAGTGAACGGGGAGCTGTTTTTT.

The chain has TRBV20-1 and TRBJ1-6, with 8 bases matching TRBD1. V was pared by 3 bases and J by 8 bases, with 3 bases of the junction left unmatched. Germline V gives CDR1 DFQATT, CDR2 SNEGSKA (reference sequence). The length of the CDR3 is 13 residues. This chain's CDR3 is CSASEDRDSPLHF. The CDR3 coding sequence is TGCAGTGCTAGTGAGGACAGGGATTCACCCCTCCACTTT.

J is TRBJ1-3 and V is TRBV7-3, with 10 bases identical to TRBD1. Germline-derived CDR1 and CDR2 are SGHTA and FQGTGA. V lost 5 bases, J lost 8 bases, and 12 bases stayed unmatched. This CDR3 has 16 residues. CDR3 loop: CASSKTGGGGGYTIYF. The CDR3 nucleotides read TGTGCCAGCAGCAAGACAGGGGGCGGGGGTGGCTACACCATATATTTT.

This rearrangement joins TRBV7-9 to TRBJ1-3; 7 bases match TRBD1. This CDR3 region has 14 residues. The junction had 5 bases not matched to a gene; V was cut back by 5 bases and J by 4 bases. Germline CDR1 and CDR2: SEHNR and FQNEAQ (reference sequence). The CDR3 protein is CASSPRQGGNTIYF. CDR3 coding DNA: TGTGCCAGCAGCCCCAGACAGGGAGGAAACACCATATATTTT.